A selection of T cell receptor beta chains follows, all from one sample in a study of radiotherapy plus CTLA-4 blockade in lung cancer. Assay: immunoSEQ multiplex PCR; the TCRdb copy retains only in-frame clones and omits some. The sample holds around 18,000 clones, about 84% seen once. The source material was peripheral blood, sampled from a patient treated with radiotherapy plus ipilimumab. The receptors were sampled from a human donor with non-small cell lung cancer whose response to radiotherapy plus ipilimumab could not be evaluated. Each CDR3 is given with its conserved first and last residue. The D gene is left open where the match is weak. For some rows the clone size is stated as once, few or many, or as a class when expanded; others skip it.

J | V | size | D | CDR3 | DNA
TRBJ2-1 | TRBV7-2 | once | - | CASSLGGGVSYNEQFF | TGTGCCAGCAGCTTAGGTGGGGGCGTCTCCTACAATGAGCAGTTCTTC
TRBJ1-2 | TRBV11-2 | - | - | CASSLRGLSGYTF | TGTGCCAGCAGCTTAAGGGGGTTGAGTGGCTACACCTTC
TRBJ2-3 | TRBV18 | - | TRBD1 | CASSPTGAGFTDTQYF | TGTGCCAGCTCACCGACAGGGGCAGGGTTCACAGATACGCAGTATTTT
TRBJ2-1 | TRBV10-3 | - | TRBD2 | CAISESGSSGPGEQFF | TGTGCCATCAGTGAGTCGGGGTCTAGCGGGCCGGGGGAGCAGTTCTTC
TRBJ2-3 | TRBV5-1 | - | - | CASSFGGPVDTQYF | TGCGCCAGCAGCTTTGGAGGGCCCGTGGATACGCAGTATTTT
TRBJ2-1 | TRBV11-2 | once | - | CASSPWGLGQFF | TGTGCCAGCAGCCCCTGGGGGCTGGGGCAGTTCTTC
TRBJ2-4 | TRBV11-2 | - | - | CASSLAGAGNIQYF | TGTGCCAGCAGCTTAGCTGGGGCTGGTAACATTCAGTACTTC
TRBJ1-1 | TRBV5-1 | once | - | CASSLVGAQDSIKPEAFF | TGCGCCAGCAGCTTGGTGGGGGCTCAGGACAGCATTAAACCTGAAGCTTTCTTT
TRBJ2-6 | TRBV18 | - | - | CASSPPETAGANVLTF | TGTGCCAGCTCACCACCCGAGACAGCTGGGGCCAACGTCCTGACTTTC
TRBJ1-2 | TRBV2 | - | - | CASSEWPNYGYTF | TGTGCCAGCAGTGAATGGCCCAACTATGGCTACACCTTC
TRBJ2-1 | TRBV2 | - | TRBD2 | CASMGFSGPGNEQFF | TGTGCCAGCATGGGGTTTAGCGGGCCCGGAAATGAGCAGTTCTTC
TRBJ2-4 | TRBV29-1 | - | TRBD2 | CSVGGGSSGSLDIQYF | TGCAGCGTTGGGGGGGGGTCTAGCGGGAGTTTGGACATTCAGTACTTC
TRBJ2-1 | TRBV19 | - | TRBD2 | CASSPGTSGRGNEQFF | TGTGCCAGTAGTCCCGGGACTAGCGGGAGAGGCAATGAGCAGTTCTTC
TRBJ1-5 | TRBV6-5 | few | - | CASSPYINQPQHF | TGTGCCAGCAGCCCTTACATCAATCAGCCCCAGCATTTT
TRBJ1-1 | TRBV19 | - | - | CASSVTREVTEAFF | TGTGCCAGTAGTGTCACCAGGGAAGTCACTGAAGCTTTCTTT
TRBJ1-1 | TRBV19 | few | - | CASSMARSTEAFF | TGTGCCAGTAGTATGGCAAGGAGCACTGAAGCTTTCTTT
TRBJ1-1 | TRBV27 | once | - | CASSLHRYSPEAFF | TGTGCCAGCAGTTTACACCGCTACTCCCCTGAAGCTTTCTTT
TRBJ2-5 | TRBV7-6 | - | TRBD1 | CASSSQQGAWETQYF | TGTGCCAGCAGCTCGCAACAGGGGGCCTGGGAGACCCAGTACTTC
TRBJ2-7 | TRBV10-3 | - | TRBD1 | CATAGGSSYEQYF | TGTGCCACAGCAGGGGGAAGCTCCTACGAGCAGTACTTC
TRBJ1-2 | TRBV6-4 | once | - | CASSDNSNYGYTF | TGTGCCAGCAGTGACAACAGTAACTATGGCTACACCTTC
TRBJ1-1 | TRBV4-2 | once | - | CASSQVVNTEAFF | TGTGCCAGCAGCCAAGTAGTGAACACTGAAGCTTTCTTT
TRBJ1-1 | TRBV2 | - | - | CASSDPGQGSVVAFF | TGTGCCAGCAGTGATCCTGGGCAGGGCAGCGTTGTAGCTTTCTTT
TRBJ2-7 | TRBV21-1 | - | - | CASSYARRGPPNPYEQYF | TGTGCCAGCAGCTACGCCCGGAGGGGGCCCCCTAACCCCTACGAGCAGTACTTC
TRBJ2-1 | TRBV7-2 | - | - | CASSPDGGTRKSEQFF | TGTGCCAGCAGCCCAGATGGCGGGACTCGGAAGAGTGAGCAGTTCTTC
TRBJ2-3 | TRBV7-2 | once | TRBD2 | CASTKLAGGVGTQYF | TGTGCCAGCACCAAACTAGCGGGAGGTGTAGGTACGCAGTATTTT
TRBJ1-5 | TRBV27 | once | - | CASSFWADSNQPQHF | TGTGCCAGCAGTTTTTGGGCAGATAGCAATCAGCCCCAGCATTTT
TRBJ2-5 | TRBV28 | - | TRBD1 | CASTQMTGDQETQYF | TGTGCCAGCACACAAATGACAGGGGACCAAGAGACCCAGTACTTC
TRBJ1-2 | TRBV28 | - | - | CASSVGQKVFGYTF | TGTGCCAGCAGTGTTGGACAGAAAGTGTTTGGCTACACCTTC
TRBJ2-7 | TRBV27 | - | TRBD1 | CASSPPDRGFDEQYF | TGTGCCAGCAGTCCCCCGGACAGGGGATTTGACGAGCAGTACTTC
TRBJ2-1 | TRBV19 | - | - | CASRQGIGEQFF | TGTGCCAGTAGACAGGGTATAGGGGAGCAGTTCTTC
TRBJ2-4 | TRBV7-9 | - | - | CASSLGVSQVAKNIQYF | TGTGCCAGCAGCTTAGGGGTTTCACAGGTAGCCAAAAACATTCAGTACTTC
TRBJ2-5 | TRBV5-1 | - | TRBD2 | CASSPGGGNVETQYF | TGCGCCAGCAGCCCCGGGGGGGGAAACGTAGAGACCCAGTACTTC
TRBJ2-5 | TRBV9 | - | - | CASSVALGETQYF | TGTGCCAGCAGCGTAGCTCTCGGAGAGACCCAGTACTTC
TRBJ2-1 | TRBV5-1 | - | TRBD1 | CASSLLRTGQGSDEQFF | TGCGCCAGCAGCTTGTTAAGAACGGGACAGGGGTCGGATGAGCAGTTCTTC